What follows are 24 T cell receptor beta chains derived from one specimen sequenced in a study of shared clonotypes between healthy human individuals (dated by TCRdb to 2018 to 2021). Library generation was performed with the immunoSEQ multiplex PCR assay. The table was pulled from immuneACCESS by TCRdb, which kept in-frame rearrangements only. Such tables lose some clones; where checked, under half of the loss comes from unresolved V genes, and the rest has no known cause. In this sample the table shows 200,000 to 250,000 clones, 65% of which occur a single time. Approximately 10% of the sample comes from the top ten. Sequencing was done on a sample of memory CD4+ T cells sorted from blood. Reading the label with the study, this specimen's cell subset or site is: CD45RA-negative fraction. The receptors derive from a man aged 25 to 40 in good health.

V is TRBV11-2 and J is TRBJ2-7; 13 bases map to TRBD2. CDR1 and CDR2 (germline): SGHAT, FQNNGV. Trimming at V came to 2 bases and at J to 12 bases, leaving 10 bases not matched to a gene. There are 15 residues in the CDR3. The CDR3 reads CASSLYRTSGSPGYF. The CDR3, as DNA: TGTGCCAGCAGCTTATATAGGACTAGCGGGAGTCCCGGGTACTTC. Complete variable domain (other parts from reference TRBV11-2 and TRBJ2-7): EAGVAQSPRYKIIEKRQSVAFWCNPISGHATLYWYQQILGQGPKLLIQFQNNGVVDDSQLPKDRFSAERLKGVDSTLKIQPAKLEDSAVYLCASSLYRTSGSPGYFGPGTRLTVT.

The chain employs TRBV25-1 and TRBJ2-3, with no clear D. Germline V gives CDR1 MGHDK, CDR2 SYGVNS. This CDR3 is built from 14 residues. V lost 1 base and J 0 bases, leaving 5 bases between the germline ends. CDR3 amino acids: CASSELVSTDTQYF. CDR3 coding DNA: TGTGCCAGCAGTGAATTGGTCAGCACAGATACGCAGTATTTT.

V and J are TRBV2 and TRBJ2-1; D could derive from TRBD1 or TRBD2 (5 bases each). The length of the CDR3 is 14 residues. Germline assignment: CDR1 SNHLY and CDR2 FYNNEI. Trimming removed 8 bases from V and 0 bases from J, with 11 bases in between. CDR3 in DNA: TGTGCCAGCCGGTCGGGGCTCTCCTACAATGAGCAGTTCTTC. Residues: CASRSGLSYNEQFF.

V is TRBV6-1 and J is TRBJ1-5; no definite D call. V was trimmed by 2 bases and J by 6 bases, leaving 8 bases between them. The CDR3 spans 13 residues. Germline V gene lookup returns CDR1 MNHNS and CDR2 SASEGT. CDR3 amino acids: CASSETRGQPQHF. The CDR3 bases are TGTGCCAGCAGTGAAACCCGGGGTCAGCCCCAGCATTTT.

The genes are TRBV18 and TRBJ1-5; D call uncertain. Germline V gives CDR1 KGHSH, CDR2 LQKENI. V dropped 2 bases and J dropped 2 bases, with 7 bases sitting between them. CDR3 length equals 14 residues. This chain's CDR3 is CASSPEMGNQPQHF. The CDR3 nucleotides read TGTGCCAGCTCACCAGAGATGGGCAATCAGCCCCAGCATTTT.

The CDR3 spells CASSRATRAYEQYF. In nucleotides, the CDR3 is TGTGCCAGTAGTAGGGCAACTAGAGCCTACGAGCAGTACTTC. This chain joins TRBV19 and TRBJ2-7, with D perhaps TRBD2 (5 bases). CDR1 and CDR2 (germline): LNHDA, SQIVND (reference sequence). Deletions cut 4 bases from V and 2 bases from J, with 12 bases between. The CDR3 is made up of 14 amino acids.

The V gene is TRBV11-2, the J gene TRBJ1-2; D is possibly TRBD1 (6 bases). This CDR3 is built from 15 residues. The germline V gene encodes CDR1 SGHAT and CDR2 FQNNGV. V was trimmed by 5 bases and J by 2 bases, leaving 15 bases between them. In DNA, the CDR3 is TGTGCCAGCAGCCCAACCTGGGACATGAACTATGGCTACACCTTC. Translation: CASSPTWDMNYGYTF.

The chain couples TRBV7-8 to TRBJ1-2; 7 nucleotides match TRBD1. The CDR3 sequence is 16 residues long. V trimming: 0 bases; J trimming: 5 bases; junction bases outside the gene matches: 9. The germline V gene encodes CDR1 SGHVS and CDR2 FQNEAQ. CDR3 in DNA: TGTGCCAGCAGCTTAGCGATACAAGGGACAGCTTATGGCTACACCTTC. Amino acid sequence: CASSLAIQGTAYGYTF.

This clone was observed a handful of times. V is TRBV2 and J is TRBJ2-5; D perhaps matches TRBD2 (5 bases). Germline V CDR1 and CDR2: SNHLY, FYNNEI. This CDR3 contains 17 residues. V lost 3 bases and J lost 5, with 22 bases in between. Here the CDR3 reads CASSEHPYSPPGETQYF. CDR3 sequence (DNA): TGTGCCAGCAGTGAGCACCCCTACAGCCCTCCGGGGGAGACCCAGTACTTC.

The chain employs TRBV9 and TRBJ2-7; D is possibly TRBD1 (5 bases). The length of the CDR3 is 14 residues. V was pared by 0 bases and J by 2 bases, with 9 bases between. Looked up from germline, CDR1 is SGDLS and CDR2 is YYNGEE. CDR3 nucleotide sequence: TGTGCCAGCAGCGTAGGGGCAGGGACCTACGAGCAGTACTTC. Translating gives CASSVGAGTYEQYF.

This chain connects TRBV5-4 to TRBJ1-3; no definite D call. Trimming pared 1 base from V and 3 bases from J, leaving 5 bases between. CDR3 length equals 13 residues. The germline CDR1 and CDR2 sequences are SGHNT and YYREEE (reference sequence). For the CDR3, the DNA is TGTGCCAGCAGCTTGAGCCATGGAAACACCATATATTTT. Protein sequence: CASSLSHGNTIYF.

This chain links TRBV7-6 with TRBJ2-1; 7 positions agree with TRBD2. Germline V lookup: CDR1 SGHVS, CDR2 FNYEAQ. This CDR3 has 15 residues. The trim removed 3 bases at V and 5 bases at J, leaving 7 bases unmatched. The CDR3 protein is CASSLMSLADNEQFF. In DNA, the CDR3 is TGTGCCAGCAGCTTGATGTCGCTAGCGGACAATGAGCAGTTCTTC.

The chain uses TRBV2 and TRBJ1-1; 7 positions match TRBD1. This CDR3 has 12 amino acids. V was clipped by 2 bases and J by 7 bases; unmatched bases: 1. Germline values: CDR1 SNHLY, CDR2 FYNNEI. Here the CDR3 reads CASSENRGEAFF. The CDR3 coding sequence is TGTGCCAGCAGTGAAAACAGGGGTGAAGCTTTCTTT.

The CDR3, as DNA: TGCGCCAGCAGCGTGACTAGCGGGAAGGCAGATACGCAGTATTTT. It codes for CASSVTSGKADTQYF. The chain has TRBV5-1 and TRBJ2-3; 11 nucleotides line up with TRBD2. The CDR3 is 15 residues long. The V gene's germline CDR1 is SGHRS and CDR2 YFSETQ. Trimming at V came to 4 bases and at J to 4 bases, leaving 5 bases not matched to a gene.

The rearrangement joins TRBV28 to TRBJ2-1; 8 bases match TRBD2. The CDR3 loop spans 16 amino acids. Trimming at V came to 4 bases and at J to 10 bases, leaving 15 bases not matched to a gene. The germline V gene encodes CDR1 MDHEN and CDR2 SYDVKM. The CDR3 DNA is TGTGCCAGCAGTTCGCCCTCCGGGGGGGTTAGGGCCGAGCAGTTCTTC. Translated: CASSSPSGGVRAEQFF.

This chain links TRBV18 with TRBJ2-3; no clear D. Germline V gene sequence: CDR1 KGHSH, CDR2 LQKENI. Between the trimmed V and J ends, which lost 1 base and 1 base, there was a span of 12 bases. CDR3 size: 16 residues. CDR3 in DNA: TGTGCCAGCTCACCACTCCCTAGGAGTCGCACAGATACGCAGTATTTT. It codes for CASSPLPRSRTDTQYF.

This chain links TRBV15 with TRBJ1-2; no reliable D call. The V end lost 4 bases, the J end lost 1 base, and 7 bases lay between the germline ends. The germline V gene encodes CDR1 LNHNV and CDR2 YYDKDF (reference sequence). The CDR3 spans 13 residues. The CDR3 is CATSTDGNYGYTF. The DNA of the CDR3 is TGTGCCACCAGCACGGACGGTAACTATGGCTACACCTTC.

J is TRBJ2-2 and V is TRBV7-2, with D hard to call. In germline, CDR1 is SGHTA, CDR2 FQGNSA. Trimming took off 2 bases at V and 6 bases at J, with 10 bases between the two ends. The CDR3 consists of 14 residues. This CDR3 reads CASSLNPRSGELFF. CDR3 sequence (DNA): TGTGCCAGCAGCTTAAACCCAAGGTCCGGGGAGCTGTTTTTT.

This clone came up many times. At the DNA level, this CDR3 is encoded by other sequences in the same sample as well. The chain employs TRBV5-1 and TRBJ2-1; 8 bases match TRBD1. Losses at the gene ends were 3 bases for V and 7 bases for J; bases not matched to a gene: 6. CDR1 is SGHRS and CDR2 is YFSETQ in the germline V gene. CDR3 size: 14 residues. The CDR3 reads CASSSQGAGNEQFF. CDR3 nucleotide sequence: TGCGCCAGCAGCTCGCAGGGGGCAGGGAATGAGCAGTTCTTC.

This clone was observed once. CDR3 loop: CASSLGRMDGDNEQFF. CDR3 coding DNA: TGTGCCAGCAGTTTAGGACGCATGGACGGGGACAATGAGCAGTTCTTC. The chain employs TRBV28 and TRBJ2-1, with TRBD2 as a possible D gene (5 bases). CDR1 MDHEN and CDR2 SYDVKM come from the germline V gene. CDR3 length equals 16 residues. V lost 2 bases and J 5 bases, leaving 16 bases between the germline ends.

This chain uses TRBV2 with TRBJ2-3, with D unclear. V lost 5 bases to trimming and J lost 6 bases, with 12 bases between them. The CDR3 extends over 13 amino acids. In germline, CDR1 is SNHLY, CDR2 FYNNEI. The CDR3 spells CASSRVGWDTQYF. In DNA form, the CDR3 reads TGTGCCAGCAGTAGGGTGGGATGGGATACGCAGTATTTT.

The CDR3 coding sequence is TGTGCCAGCAGCGCCGGTGAGTACGAGCAGTACTTC. Translated: CASSAGEYEQYF. The chain combines TRBV9 with TRBJ2-7, with no clear D. The germline V gene encodes CDR1 SGDLS and CDR2 YYNGEE. The V end was cut by 3 bases, the J end by 4 bases, with 8 bases between. CDR3 length equals 12 residues.

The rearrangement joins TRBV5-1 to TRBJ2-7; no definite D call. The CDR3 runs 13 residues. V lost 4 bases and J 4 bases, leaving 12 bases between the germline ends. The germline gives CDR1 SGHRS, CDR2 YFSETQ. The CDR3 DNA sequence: TGCGCCAGCAGCGTCGAACCCCTATACGAGCAGTACTTC. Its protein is CASSVEPLYEQYF.

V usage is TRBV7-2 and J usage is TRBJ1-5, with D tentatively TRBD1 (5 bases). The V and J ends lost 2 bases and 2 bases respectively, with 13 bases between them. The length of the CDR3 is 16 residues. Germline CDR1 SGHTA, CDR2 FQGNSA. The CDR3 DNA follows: TGTGCCAGCAGCTTATGGGTAGGGGTTGGCAATCAGCCCCAGCATTTT. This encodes CASSLWVGVGNQPQHF.